One sample yielded the 14 T cell receptor beta chains listed below, sequenced in a study of T cells in Graves' hyperthyroidism and ophthalmopathy. TCR beta CDR3 region amplification was performed from RNA transcripts. Using the HTBI primer set, a first-round RT-PCR was run on the TCR CDR3. TCRdb reprocessed the multiplex PCR reads via MiXCR and lists one record per CDR3 protein. The table records about 250,000 distinct CDR3 sequences, 24% of them present only once. What was sequenced was blood. Receptors were obtained from a woman in her thirties or forties with Graves' ophthalmopathy.

At least ten counts were recorded for this clonotype. The chain couples TRBV29-1 to TRBJ2-2; a possible D gene is TRBD1 (5 bases). Per germline, CDR1 SQVTM and CDR2 ANQGSEA. The CDR3 is made up of 13 amino acids. Trimming cost V 6 bases and J 3 bases, with 11 bases left between them. For the CDR3, the DNA is TGCAGCGTGCAGGGTATTGACACCGGGGAGCTGTTTTTT. Translation: CSVQGIDTGELFF.

The sample holds many counts of this clonotype. This chain joins TRBV20-1 and TRBJ1-5; unclear D gene. Trimming cost V 4 bases and J 0 bases, with 19 bases left between them. Germline lookup yields CDR1 DFQATT and CDR2 SNEGSKA (reference sequence). This CDR3 region has 17 residues. The CDR3 nucleotides read TGCAGTGCTAAGGAGACAAGAAGCTTTAATAGCAATCAGCCCCAGCATTTT. Its translation: CSAKETRSFNSNQPQHF.

This clonotype was observed at least ten times. The rearrangement links TRBV5-1 to TRBJ1-2; perhaps TRBD1 as D (6 bases). Germline lookup yields CDR1 SGHRS and CDR2 YFSETQ. The CDR3 is 14 amino acids. The V end was cut by 4 bases, the J end by 3 bases, with 13 bases between. CDR3 DNA: TGCGCCAGCAGCCCTAGGGGGAATGACTATGGCTACACCTTC. Protein sequence: CASSPRGNDYGYTF.

The gene calls are TRBV12-3 or TRBV12-4 and TRBJ1-5; 8 nucleotides line up with TRBD1. This CDR3 has 14 residues. With V trimmed by 6 bases and J by 5 bases, 6 bases remained unmatched. CDR3 amino acids: CASRRQGTHQPQHF. The CDR3 coding sequence is TGTGCCAGCAGAAGACAGGGGACTCATCAGCCCCAGCATTTT.

The CDR3 DNA reads as TGTGCCAGCACAGAACGGACAGGCAGCAATCAGCCCCAGCATTTT. This encodes CASTERTGSNQPQHF. The chain recombines TRBV10-3 with TRBJ1-5; 7 nucleotides align to TRBD1. The CDR3 runs 15 residues. Unmatched junction bases numbered 10, after V lost 10 bases and J lost 1 base. Germline CDR1 ENHRY, CDR2 SYGVKD.

This clonotype was picked up many times. The chain uses TRBV12-3 or TRBV12-4 and TRBJ1-1; TRBD1 aligns across 7 bases. Trimming took 6 bases from V and 3 from J; bases not matched to a gene: 10. The CDR3 has 15 residues. The CDR3 sequence is CASSLGRQGYTEAFF. The CDR3 DNA follows: TGTGCCAGCAGCCTGGGTAGACAGGGCTACACTGAAGCTTTCTTT.

The chain is built from TRBV28 and TRBJ1-2; D unclear. CDR3 length: 13 amino acids. Germline loops: CDR1 MDHEN, CDR2 SYDVKM. The V end was cut by 6 bases, the J end by 0 bases, with 8 bases between. CDR3 sequence: CASRDGANYGYTF. Here the CDR3 DNA reads TGTGCCAGCAGGGACGGAGCTAACTATGGCTACACCTTC.

This clonotype was detected many times. The chain joins TRBV6-1 to TRBJ2-5; 9 positions match TRBD2. Germline CDR1 and CDR2: MNHNS and SASEGT. The V gene end was trimmed by 4 bases and the J gene end by 2 bases; junction bases not matched to a gene: 14. CDR3 length: 18 amino acids. The CDR3 is CASSVRQGAGGGQETQYF. CDR3 nucleotides: TGTGCCAGCAGTGTCCGGCAAGGAGCGGGAGGAGGTCAAGAGACCCAGTACTTC.

The gene calls are TRBV12-3 or TRBV12-4 and TRBJ1-1; 8 bases match TRBD1. This CDR3 has 16 amino acids. After removal of 6 bases from V and 11 bases from J, the junction contained 20 bases not matched to a gene. The DNA of the CDR3 is TGTGCCAGCAGAAGGAACCTAAATACCAGGGGGCAGGATGCTTTCTTT. Amino acid sequence: CASRRNLNTRGQDAFF.

This clonotype came up many times. J is TRBJ2-7 and V is TRBV20-1, with 12 bases that match TRBD2. V gave up 6 bases and J gave up 1 base; unmatched junction bases: 13. The CDR3 spans 17 residues. Germline V gene lookup returns CDR1 DFQATT and CDR2 SNEGSKA (reference sequence). The chain's CDR3 is CSAHDLAGGLSSYEQYF. CDR3 nucleotide sequence: TGCAGTGCCCATGACCTAGCGGGAGGGTTATCATCCTACGAGCAGTACTTC.

J is TRBJ2-7 and V is TRBV5-1, with D possibly being TRBD1 (7 bases). This CDR3 is built from 14 residues. Germline V CDR1 and CDR2: SGHRS, YFSETQ. V was pared by 2 bases and J by 5 bases, with 14 bases between. The CDR3 sequence: CASSFAGGGDEQYF. CDR3 DNA: TGCGCCAGCAGCTTCGCAGGGGGAGGCGACGAGCAGTACTTC.

This clonotype was seen a few times. The chain joins TRBV4-2 to TRBJ1-5; D is perhaps TRBD1 (6 bases). CDR3 length equals 16 residues. V was clipped by 0 bases and J by 3 bases, with 12 bases between them. Germline values: CDR1 LGHNA, CDR2 YNFKEQ. The CDR3 nucleotides read TGTGCCAGCAGCCAAGAACAGGGAAGTGTCAATCAGCCCCAGCATTTT. Its translation: CASSQEQGSVNQPQHF.

This clonotype was counted ten times or more. V and J are TRBV20-1 and TRBJ2-5; D may correspond to TRBD1 or TRBD2 (5 bases each). CDR1 is DFQATT, CDR2 SNEGSKA, per germline (reference sequence). The CDR3 is 13 amino acids. The DNA for the CDR3 is TGCAGCCCCCTAGAGGGGCAGCAAGAGACCCAGTACTTC. This codes for CSPLEGQQETQYF.

This clonotype has ten or more counts. Compared with germline, one end of the junction differs, possibly owing to a read error. This chain joins TRBV5-1 and TRBJ1-1; D gene unclear. Germline lookup yields CDR1 SGHRS and CDR2 YFSETQ. The CDR3 is made up of 15 amino acids. CDR3 amino acids: CAGSVMGRENTEAFF. Here the CDR3 DNA reads TGCGCCGGCAGCGTGATGGGGAGAGAGAACACTGAAGCTTTCTTT.